This is a list of T cell receptor beta chains from one sample in a study of blood T cell repertoires in COVID-19. Data came from immunoSEQ multiplex PCR; TCRdb stores just in-frame clones and leaves some out. Altogether 100,000 or so clones are present, roughly 92% being singletons, with the ten largest covering over 5.5%. Sequencing used peripheral blood. The receptors shown here come from a man in his fifties or sixties with active COVID-19. CDR3s include the opening cysteine and the closing phenylalanine or tryptophan. The order of the fields is D gene, clone size, J gene, V gene, CDR3 DNA, CDR3 protein. A D gene is named only where the DNA matches it firmly. Clone sizes are given selectively: once, few, many, or a class where the clone is expanded.

>NA|NA|TRBJ1-1|TRBV7-8
TGTGCCAGCAGCCTGATTTGGGGGGGCGGAACTGAAGCTTTCTTT
CASSLIWGGGTEAFF
>NA|NA|TRBJ1-1|TRBV2
TGTGCCAGCAGCGTGGGGGGAAGCACTGAAGCTTTCTTT
CASSVGGSTEAFF
>TRBD1|NA|TRBJ2-4|TRBV3-1/TRBV3-2
TGTGCCAGCGGGACAGGGGAAAACATTCAGTACTTC
CASGTGENIQYF
>NA|NA|TRBJ1-3|TRBV19
TGTGCCAGGACCCCACAGGGCCACACCATATATTTT
CARTPQGHTIYF
>NA|NA|TRBJ1-6|TRBV6-5
TGTGCCAGCAGTTACGGGAGGGGAGGGAGGAATTCACCCCTCCACTTT
CASSYGRGGRNSPLHF
>NA|NA|TRBJ1-2|TRBV28
TGTGCCAGCAGTTTAACAGGTTCTAACTATGGCTACACCTTC
CASSLTGSNYGYTF
>TRBD1|NA|TRBJ2-1|TRBV5-1
TGCGCCAGCAGCCTGGACAGGGGCAATGAGCAGTTCTTC
CASSLDRGNEQFF
>TRBD1|NA|TRBJ2-3|TRBV30
TGTGCCTGGGCCGGGACAGCCACAGATACGCAGTATTTT
CAWAGTATDTQYF
>TRBD1|NA|TRBJ2-6|TRBV28
TGTGCCAGCAGGCCGGGACAGGGAACCCCTGGGGCCAACGTCCTGACTTTC
CASRPGQGTPGANVLTF
>TRBD2|NA|TRBJ2-7|TRBV3-1/TRBV3-2
TGTGCCAGCAGCCAAGGCGGGGGAAGCTACGAGCAGTACTTC
CASSQGGGSYEQYF
>TRBD1|NA|TRBJ1-5|TRBV28
TGTGCCAGCAGTCCAGTGGACAGGAAAAGCAATCAGCCCCAGCATTTT
CASSPVDRKSNQPQHF
>NA|NA|TRBJ1-1|TRBV28
TGTGCCAGCAGTCCCGACAAGAACACTGAAGCTTTCTTT
CASSPDKNTEAFF
>NA|NA|TRBJ2-7|TRBV3-1/TRBV3-2
TGTGCCAGCAGCCAAGCCTTCAGGGGAAGCTCCTACGAGCAGTACTTC
CASSQAFRGSSYEQYF
>NA|NA|TRBJ2-7|TRBV30
TGTGCCTGGAGGCCTGAGAGCTTGTGGGAGCAGTACTTC
CAWRPESLWEQYF
>NA|NA|TRBJ2-7|TRBV3-1/TRBV3-2
TGTGCCAGCAGCCAAGATTTTGGCGGGGTAGAGCAGTACTTC
CASSQDFGGVEQYF
>NA|once|TRBJ2-7|TRBV21-1
TGTGCCAGCAGCAAAGCGGGCCGAGCCTCCTACGAGCAGTACTTC
CASSKAGRASYEQYF
>TRBD2|NA|TRBJ2-1|TRBV28
TGTGCCAGCAGTCGCCGAGAGGCGGGAGGCGGCTACAATGAGCAGTTCTTC
CASSRREAGGGYNEQFF
>NA|once|TRBJ2-2|TRBV29-1
TGCAGCGTGCTGATCCATCAGGCCGGGGAGCTGTTTTTT
CSVLIHQAGELFF
>NA|once|TRBJ2-4|TRBV6-1
TGTGCCAGCAGTGAATCATGGGTGGAGGACATTCAGTACTTC
CASSESWVEDIQYF
>NA|NA|TRBJ1-3|TRBV5-6
TGTGCCAGCAGCTTTGGGGGGTTCTACTCTGGAAACACCATATATTTT
CASSFGGFYSGNTIYF
>TRBD2|NA|TRBJ2-1|TRBV5-6
TGTGCCAGCAGCTTTTCGACTAGCGGGAGCCCTGAGCAGTTCTTC
CASSFSTSGSPEQFF
>NA|NA|TRBJ1-1|TRBV3-1/TRBV3-2
TGTGCCAGCAGCGTAGGCGGGGCGACGCTTGTGACTGAAGCTTTCTTT
CASSVGGATLVTEAFF
>TRBD1|NA|TRBJ2-2|TRBV27
TGTGCCAGCACCTCTCTAGGGGGCGGAAACACCGGGGAGCTGTTTTTT
CASTSLGGGNTGELFF
>TRBD1|once|TRBJ1-1|TRBV11-2
TGTGCCAGCAGCTTAGCGTCAACAGGGGCTGAAGCTTTCTTT
CASSLASTGAEAFF
>TRBD2|NA|TRBJ2-1|TRBV5-1
TGCGCCAGCAGCTGGACTAGCGGGGGTGTTGGCAATGAGCAGTTCTTC
CASSWTSGGVGNEQFF
>NA|NA|TRBJ1-2|TRBV11-2
TGTGCCAGCAGCTCCCGGGGTGGCTACACCTTC
CASSSRGGYTF
>TRBD1|NA|TRBJ2-7|TRBV27
TGTGCCACCGCAACAGGGGACAGACCCTACGAGCAGTACTTC
CATATGDRPYEQYF
>NA|NA|TRBJ1-3|TRBV12-3/TRBV12-4
TGTGCCAGCAGTTTTGGCTGGGGAAACACCATATATTTT
CASSFGWGNTIYF